The 30 T cell receptor beta chains below come from one sample, sequenced in a study of blood T cells in healthy people across ages (dated by TCRdb to between 2014 and 2017). Library preparation was by 5' RACE. TCRdb names Illumina HiSeq 2500 as the instrument used. A second PCR of roughly 7 to 11 cycles was run with a J-beta primer mix and a sample-barcoded 5' primer. The raw public data were reprocessed by TCRdb itself: fastp quality trimming at Q25, MiXCR clonotype calling, in-frame beta chains only. Rows are unified per CDR3 protein, each entry keeping the most common DNA and genes. The sample profile shows 600,000 or so distinct CDR3 sequences; roughly 21% of them were found once. Roughly 3.4% of the sample is held by the ten biggest clonotypes. Sequenced sample: blood. The receptors stem from a man in his 70s in good health.

This clonotype was recorded only once. The V call is TRBV20-1, the J call TRBJ2-1; possibly TRBD1 or TRBD2 for D (6 bases each). The CDR3 loop spans 14 amino acids. Germline V gene data show CDR1 as DFQATT and CDR2 as SNEGSKA (reference sequence). Trimming took 6 bases from V and 4 from J, leaving 16 bases between them. The CDR3: CSATGTWIYNEQFF. The CDR3 nucleotides read TGCAGTGCAACAGGGACTTGGATTTACAATGAGCAGTTCTTC.

Details on this clonotype: The junction differs from germline at one of its ends, possibly a read error. The chain couples TRBV7-6 to TRBJ1-1, with D maybe TRBD1 (6 bases). The V gene's germline CDR1 is SGHVS and CDR2 FNYEAQ. CDR3 length: 14 amino acids. The CDR3 sequence is CASSLGTVNTEASF. The CDR3 DNA sequence: TGTGCCAGCAGCTTAGGGACAGTTAATACTGAAGCTTCCTTT.

The gene calls are TRBV20-1 and TRBJ2-1; 8 nucleotides align to TRBD1. This CDR3 is 14 amino acids long. Germline V CDR1 and CDR2: DFQATT, SNEGSKA (reference sequence). V trimming: 3 bases; J trimming: 6 bases; junction bases outside the gene matches: 7. As DNA, the CDR3 is TGCAGTGCTAGTTTCGGACAGGGACTCAATGAGCAGTTCTTC. Translation gives CSASFGQGLNEQFF.

This chain links TRBV2 with TRBJ2-3; D is perhaps TRBD2 (6 bases). The CDR3 has 15 residues. Germline V gives CDR1 SNHLY, CDR2 FYNNEI. Trimming shortened V by 3 bases and J by 1 base, and 11 bases separated the two germline ends. The CDR3 sequence is CASSEWRDRTDTQYF. For the CDR3, the DNA is TGTGCCAGCAGTGAGTGGCGGGACCGCACAGATACGCAGTATTTT.

This clonotype has a handful of counts. This chain connects TRBV20-1 to TRBJ2-5; D unresolved. With 6 bases removed from V and 6 bases from J, the gap between germline ends came to 14 bases. Germline loops: CDR1 DFQATT, CDR2 SNEGSKA (reference sequence). The CDR3 has 12 residues. The CDR3, as DNA: TGCAGTGCAGATCTAGTTTTGCAGACCCAGTACTTC. Protein sequence: CSADLVLQTQYF.

The chain recombines TRBV2 with TRBJ1-6, with D tentatively TRBD1 (5 bases). CDR1 and CDR2 (germline): SNHLY, FYNNEI. Trimming took off 8 bases at V and 4 bases at J, with 15 bases between the two ends. CDR3 length equals 15 residues. Here the CDR3 DNA reads TGTGCCAGCGCCGTGGACGGGGGTTATAATTCACCCCTCCACTTT. The encoded protein is CASAVDGGYNSPLHF.

This clonotype has only a few counts. The chain has TRBV10-3 and TRBJ2-5; the match to TRBD2 covers 8 bases. CDR3 size: 14 residues. J lost 4 bases, V lost 6 bases, and 7 bases had no gene match. Germline CDR1 is ENHRY and CDR2 is SYGVKD. Written as DNA, the CDR3 is TGTGCCATCAGGGCTAGCGGGCCGGCAGAGACCCAGTACTTC. It is translated as CAIRASGPAETQYF.

A few counts support this clonotype. The V and J genes are TRBV3-1 and TRBJ2-3; 8 nucleotides align to TRBD1. In germline, CDR1 is LGHDT, CDR2 YNNKEL (reference sequence). Losses at the gene ends were 1 base for V and 5 bases for J; bases not matched to a gene: 14. The CDR3 loop spans 18 amino acids. CDR3 in amino acids: CASSQGVRGATGGDTQYF. The CDR3 DNA reads as TGTGCCAGCAGCCAAGGGGTTCGGGGCGCTACAGGGGGAGATACGCAGTATTTT.

There are a few counts of this clonotype. The gene calls are TRBV6-2 or TRBV6-3 and TRBJ1-1; the match to TRBD1 covers 9 bases. This CDR3 spans 13 amino acids. J gave up 3 bases and V 6 bases, and 2 bases lay outside the gene matches. Per germline, CDR1 MNHEY and CDR2 SVGEGT. The CDR3 loop reads CASRWTGDTEAFF. The CDR3, as DNA: TGTGCCAGCAGATGGACAGGGGACACTGAAGCTTTCTTT.

In this sample, this clonotype turned up many times. The chain uses TRBV6-4 and TRBJ2-1; no definite D call. The CDR3 runs to 14 residues. V gave up 4 bases and J gave up 3 bases, with 10 bases separating them. Germline V gene sequence: CDR1 MRHNA, CDR2 SNTAGT. The CDR3 protein is CASSVQIFYNEQFF. The CDR3, as DNA: TGTGCCAGCAGTGTTCAGATTTTCTACAATGAGCAGTTCTTC.

This clonotype was observed a handful of times. This chain uses TRBV28 with TRBJ2-5; D uncertain. V lost 5 bases and J 5 bases, leaving 9 bases between the germline ends. The CDR3 contains 12 residues. Germline values: CDR1 MDHEN, CDR2 SYDVKM. The CDR3 sequence: CASSKHRETQYF. The CDR3 nucleotides read TGTGCCAGCAGTAAGCATAGGGAGACCCAGTACTTC. Using reference TRBV28 and TRBJ2-5 for the parts outside the CDR3, the full variable domain is DVKVTQSSRYLVKRTGEKVFLECVQDMDHENMFWYRQDPGLGLRLIYFSYDVKMKEKGDIPEGYSVSREKKERFSLILESASTNQTSMYLCASSKHRETQYFGPGTRLLVL.

This clonotype was detected only once. The V call is TRBV7-2, the J call TRBJ1-1; D is perhaps TRBD1 (5 bases). The length of the CDR3 is 14 residues. CDR1 is SGHTA, CDR2 FQGNSA, per germline. V was clipped by 5 bases and J by 0 bases, with 10 bases between them. For the CDR3, the DNA is TGTGCCAGCAGCATCGCGACAGTGAACACTGAAGCTTTCTTT. Amino acids: CASSIATVNTEAFF.

V and J are TRBV2 and TRBJ2-3; TRBD2 might be the D (5 bases). This CDR3 has 14 residues. Trimming took 6 bases from V and 1 from J, leaving 11 bases between them. Germline loops: CDR1 SNHLY, CDR2 FYNNEI. This CDR3 reads CASRWSSGTDTQYF. The DNA of the CDR3 is TGTGCCAGCAGGTGGAGTAGCGGCACAGATACGCAGTATTTT.

J is TRBJ2-7 and V is TRBV12-3 or TRBV12-4; possible D gene TRBD1, 6 bases. The CDR3 runs 15 residues. Trimming shortened V by 2 bases and J by 0 bases, and 11 bases separated the two germline ends. CDR3 nucleotides: TGTGCCAGCAGTTTACAGGGGAAACGCTCCTACGAGCAGTACTTC. As protein: CASSLQGKRSYEQYF.

The table lists this clonotype with a few counts. The chain uses TRBV29-1 and TRBJ1-4; D remains unclear. V was clipped by 2 bases and J by 8 bases, with 15 bases between them. This CDR3 comprises 14 residues. In germline, CDR1 is SQVTM, CDR2 ANQGSEA. In nucleotides, the CDR3 is TGCAGCGTTGAATCCGGGTTGGAGGGCGAAAAACTGTTTTTT. It is translated as CSVESGLEGEKLFF.

The V and J genes are TRBV7-2 and TRBJ2-1, with D perhaps matching TRBD2 (5 bases). The CDR3 sequence is 15 residues long. CDR1 is SGHTA and CDR2 is FQGNSA in the germline V gene. The V end lost 1 base, the J end lost 6 bases, and 13 bases lay between the germline ends. CDR3 loop: CASSLVLAVGNEQFF. For the CDR3, the DNA is TGTGCCAGCAGCTTAGTGCTAGCAGTGGGCAATGAGCAGTTCTTC. The full variable domain, completed using reference TRBV7-2 and TRBJ2-1, is GAGVSQSPSNKVTEKGKDVELRCDPISGHTALYWYRQSLGQGLEFLIYFQGNSAPDKSGLPSDRFSAERTGGSVSTLTIQRTQQEDSAVYLCASSLVLAVGNEQFFGPGTRLTVL.

This clonotype was observed a few times. J is TRBJ2-5 and V is TRBV18; D is perhaps TRBD1 or TRBD2 (6 bases each). The J call is uncertain, as TRBJ2-1 better fits the DNA end. The CDR3 sequence is 16 residues long. Looked up from germline, CDR1 is KGHSH and CDR2 is LQKENI. The CDR3 protein is CASSPRGLAQDNEQFF. The CDR3, as DNA: TGTGCCAGCTCACCACGGGGGCTAGCGCAAGACAATGAGCAGTTCTTC.

This clonotype was seen only a few times. The genes are TRBV20-1 and TRBJ2-4; D unresolved. CDR3 length: 16 amino acids. CDR1 DFQATT and CDR2 SNEGSKA come from the germline V gene (reference sequence). Trimming left V 4 bases short and J 7 bases short, with 23 bases between. CDR3 nucleotides: TGCAGTGCTAATGATGTAGGCGAGATCTCCGGGAACATTCAGTACTTC. This codes for CSANDVGEISGNIQYF.

In this sample, this clonotype turned up a few times. The rearrangement links TRBV7-8 to TRBJ2-3; the D gene is possibly TRBD2 (5 bases). CDR1 is SGHVS and CDR2 is FQNEAQ in the germline V gene. Trimming took off 3 bases at V and 0 bases at J, with 13 bases between the two ends. The CDR3 has 16 amino acids. CDR3 sequence reads: CASSLGSGSSTDTQYF. The CDR3 nucleotides read TGTGCCAGCAGCTTGGGGAGCGGATCTAGCACAGATACGCAGTATTTT. The whole variable domain, remainder taken from reference TRBV7-8 and TRBJ2-3, is GAGVSQSPRYKVAKRGQDVALRCDPISGHVSLFWYQQALGQGPEFLTYFQNEAQLDKSGLPSDRFFAERPEGSVSTLKIQRTQQEDSAVYLCASSLGSGSSTDTQYFGPGTRLTVL.

The chain is built from TRBV12-3 or TRBV12-4 and TRBJ1-5; no reliable D call. V was shortened by 8 bases and J by 5 bases, with 13 bases between the two germline ends. This CDR3 is 13 amino acids long. The CDR3 is CASRLGGHQPQHF. DNA for the CDR3: TGTGCCAGCCGACTGGGAGGTCATCAGCCCCAGCATTTT.

This clonotype was observed a handful of times. This rearrangement joins TRBV9 to TRBJ2-7, with a tentative D call TRBD2 (5 bases). The ends were cut back, 5 bases at V and 1 base at J, with 13 bases in the middle. Per germline, CDR1 SGDLS and CDR2 YYNGEE. CDR3 length equals 14 residues. CDR3 nucleotide sequence: TGTGCCAGCAGTATCGGGATGACATCCTACGAGCAGTACTTC. Amino acids: CASSIGMTSYEQYF.

Ten or more counts support this clonotype. The V call is TRBV2, the J call TRBJ2-7; D ambiguous. Per germline, CDR1 SNHLY and CDR2 FYNNEI. V was shortened by 6 bases and J by 0 bases, with 15 bases between the two germline ends. There are 15 residues in the CDR3. CDR3 region: CASRQDTKSSYEQYF. The CDR3 DNA sequence: TGTGCCAGCAGGCAAGACACAAAGAGCTCCTACGAGCAGTACTTC.

The rearrangement links TRBV20-1 to TRBJ2-5; TRBD1 might be the D (6 bases). Germline assignment: CDR1 DFQATT and CDR2 SNEGSKA (reference sequence). CDR3 length: 13 residues. V was cut by 6 bases and J by 4 bases, with 15 bases left in between. CDR3 DNA: TGCAGTGCACTGGGCAGGGGCCCAGAGACCCAGTACTTC. This codes for CSALGRGPETQYF.

This chain uses TRBV7-2 with TRBJ2-1; 11 bases align to TRBD2. The J call may be wrong; the DNA end is better matched by TRBJ2-7. CDR1 SGHTA and CDR2 FQGNSA come from the germline V gene. The CDR3 extends over 16 amino acids. The CDR3 nucleotides read TGTGCCAGCAGCTTTTGGCTAGCGGGAGGACCCTACGAGCAGTACTTC. Translating gives CASSFWLAGGPYEQYF.

This clonotype was counted ten times or more. The genes are TRBV14 and TRBJ2-5; D is ambiguous. The J call may be mistaken, given a closer DNA end match to TRBJ2-1. The CDR3 totals 14 residues. Per the germline V gene, CDR1 is SGHDN and CDR2 is FVKESK. CDR3 sequence: CASSPTSSDTEQFF. CDR3 nucleotides: TGTGCCAGCAGCCCGACTTCTAGTGATACTGAGCAGTTCTTC.

The chain links TRBV6-6 to TRBJ2-7; D is perhaps TRBD1 (6 bases). The CDR3 runs 15 residues. The V end was cut by 0 bases, the J end by 4 bases, with 13 bases between. Germline CDR1 reads MNHNY; CDR2 reads SVGAGI (reference sequence). The CDR3 DNA reads as TGTGCCAGCAGTTACTCGATCGCAGGGGCGTACGAGCAGTACTTC. This translates into CASSYSIAGAYEQYF.

This clonotype came up a few times. CDR3 sequence (DNA): TGTGCCAGCAGCGAAGGGACTAGCGGGAGCTGGGAGACCCAGTACTTC. Its translation: CASSEGTSGSWETQYF. This sequence joins TRBV14 and TRBJ2-1; 14 bases fit TRBD2. The end of the DNA fits TRBJ2-5 better, so the J call may be wrong. Germline CDR1 reads SGHDN; CDR2 reads FVKESK. The CDR3 extends over 16 amino acids.

The chain has TRBV12-5 and TRBJ2-2; D uncertain. The length of the CDR3 is 14 residues. The V and J ends lost 1 base and 1 base respectively, with 4 bases between them. Germline values: CDR1 LGHNT, CDR2 FRNRAP. The CDR3 is CASGLGKNTGELFF. The CDR3 DNA reads as TGTGCTAGTGGTTTGGGGAAGAACACCGGGGAGCTGTTTTTT.

V gene TRBV28 combines with J gene TRBJ1-5, with D perhaps TRBD1 (6 bases). The CDR3 has 15 residues. Between the trimmed V and J ends, which lost 5 bases and 1 base, there was a span of 12 bases. Germline assignment: CDR1 MDHEN and CDR2 SYDVKM. The CDR3 DNA follows: TGTGCCAGCAGTCTCATTCAGGGGAGCAATCAGCCCCAGCATTTT. Translating gives CASSLIQGSNQPQHF.

A few counts support this clonotype. Here the CDR3 omits its conserved ending phenylalanine or tryptophan, so a read error is the likely source. CDR3 residues: CASSLGPPDDYEQYS. The CDR3 DNA is TGTGCCAGCAGTCTGGGACCCCCTGATGACTACGAGCAGTACTCC. V usage is TRBV6-2 or TRBV6-3 and J usage is TRBJ2-7; D is possibly TRBD1 or TRBD2 (5 bases each). The ends were cut back, 5 bases at V and 3 bases at J, with 17 bases in the middle. The CDR3 runs to 15 residues. The germline CDR1 and CDR2 sequences are MNHEY and SVGEGT.